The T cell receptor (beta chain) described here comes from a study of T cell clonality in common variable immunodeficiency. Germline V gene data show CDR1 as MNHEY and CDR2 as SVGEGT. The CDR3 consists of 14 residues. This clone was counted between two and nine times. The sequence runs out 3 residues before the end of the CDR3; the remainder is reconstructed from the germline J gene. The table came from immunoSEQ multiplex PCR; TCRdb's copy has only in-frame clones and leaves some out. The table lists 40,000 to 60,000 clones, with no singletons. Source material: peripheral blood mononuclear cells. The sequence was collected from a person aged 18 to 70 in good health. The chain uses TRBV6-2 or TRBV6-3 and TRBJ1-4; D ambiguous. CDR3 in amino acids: CASSPAAAVSPLFF. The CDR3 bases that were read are TGTGCCAGCAGCCCTGCGGCGGCCGTCTCACCA.